The T cell receptor (beta chain) described here comes from a study of a mutant IDH1 vaccine in newly diagnosed glioma. Study overall: Most had both radiotherapy and temozolomide beforehand; others had only one.

Libraries were prepared by immunoSEQ multiplex PCR; TCRdb keeps only in-frame clonotypes and omits some of them. The table has tens of thousands of clones, 75% to 90% seen once. The CDR3 totals 14 residues. Trimming left V 5 bases short and J 6 bases short, with 14 bases between. Looked up from germline, CDR1 is LNHDA and CDR2 is SQIVND (reference sequence). As for time point: week 23, last vaccination. Vaccination used 300 ug of mutant IDH1 20-mer peptide per dose, with topical imiquimod. A note on this clone: What it binds is not known.

The sequences come from PBMCs, collected from a glioma patient whose treatment included an IDH1 peptide vaccine. This sequence joins TRBV19 and TRBJ1-5; a weak D match, TRBD1 (6 bases). This receptor was obtained from a man aged 35 to 55 with glioma. DNA of the CDR3: TGTGCCAGTAGTCAACAGGGTTTCGGTCAGCCCCAGCATTTT. It encodes CASSQQGFGQPQHF.